The 5 T cell receptor beta chains listed next were all sequenced from one sample in a study of spatial heterogeneity in lung cancer. Stated time point: sample taken at primary tumor resection. Using its own MiXCR run on the 5' RACE reads, TCRdb lists one record per CDR3 protein. The sample contains tens of thousands of distinct CDR3 sequences, around 3.1% of which appear only once. The sample was normal lung tissue next to the tumor, taken at surgery. Every receptor here comes from a male donor with early-stage non-small cell lung cancer.

Points on this clonotype: A single base separates this from a much larger clone, so it may be a read error. The chain is built from TRBV6-6 and TRBJ1-3, with D possibly being TRBD1 (5 bases). Germline assignment: CDR1 MNHNY and CDR2 SVGAGI (reference sequence). This CDR3 is built from 15 residues. The CDR3 loop reads CSSSDQGSSGNTIYF. The CDR3 coding sequence is TGTTCCAGCAGTGATCAGGGATCCTCTGGAAACACCATATATTTT.

This clonotype was found many times. The genes are TRBV20-1 and TRBJ2-1; 9 bases match TRBD2. Germline CDR1 reads DFQATT; CDR2 reads SNEGSKA (reference sequence). The CDR3 length is 16 residues. With 6 bases clipped from V and 7 bases from J, the junction kept 16 bases outside the gene matches. CDR3 DNA sequence: TGCAGTGCCTCCCCTCTCTTAGCGGGAGACCAAAATGAGCAGTTCTTC. This gives the protein CSASPLLAGDQNEQFF.

The table lists this clonotype with many counts. V is TRBV3-1 and J is TRBJ2-2; possibly TRBD2 for D (5 bases). Trimming pared 4 bases from V and 0 bases from J, leaving 12 bases between. Germline CDR1 is LGHDT and CDR2 is YNNKEL (reference sequence). The CDR3 has 16 amino acids. The CDR3: CASSPPLRANTGELFF. The CDR3, as DNA: TGTGCCAGCAGCCCCCCCTTGCGGGCGAACACCGGGGAGCTGTTTTTT.

This clonotype came up many times. This chain connects TRBV7-2 to TRBJ2-3; 8 nucleotides align to TRBD1. The CDR3 covers 16 residues. J gave up 1 base and V 5 bases, and 8 bases lay outside the gene matches. Germline V gene lookup returns CDR1 SGHTA and CDR2 FQGNSA. CDR3 in DNA: TGTGCCAGCAGCCTGCGCCCGGGACAGGGCACAGATACGCAGTATTTT. This translates into CASSLRPGQGTDTQYF.

This clonotype showed up many times. The rearrangement joins TRBV20-1 to TRBJ2-3, with TRBD2 as a possible D gene (5 bases). V lost 5 bases and J lost 3, with 12 bases in between. Germline assignment: CDR1 DFQATT and CDR2 SNEGSKA (reference sequence). The CDR3 has 13 residues. The CDR3 loop reads CSAPLGATDTQYF. DNA for the CDR3: TGCAGTGCTCCACTAGGAGCAACAGATACGCAGTATTTT.